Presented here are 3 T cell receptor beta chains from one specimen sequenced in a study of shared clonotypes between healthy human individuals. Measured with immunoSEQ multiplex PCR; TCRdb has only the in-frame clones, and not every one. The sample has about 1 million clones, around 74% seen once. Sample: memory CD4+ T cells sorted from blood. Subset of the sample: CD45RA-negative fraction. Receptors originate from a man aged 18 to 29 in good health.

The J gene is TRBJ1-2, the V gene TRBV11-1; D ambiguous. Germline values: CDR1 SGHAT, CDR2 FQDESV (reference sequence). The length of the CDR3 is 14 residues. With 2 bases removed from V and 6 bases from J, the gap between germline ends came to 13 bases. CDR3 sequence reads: CASSLRGPPDGYTF. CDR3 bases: TGTGCCAGCAGCTTACGGGGTCCTCCCGATGGCTACACCTTC.

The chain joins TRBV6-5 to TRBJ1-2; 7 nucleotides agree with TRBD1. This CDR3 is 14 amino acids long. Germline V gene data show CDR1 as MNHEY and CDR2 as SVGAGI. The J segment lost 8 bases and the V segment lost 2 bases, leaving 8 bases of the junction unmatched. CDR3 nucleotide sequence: TGTGCCAGCAGTTACAGACAGGGACTGGGGGGCTACACCTTC. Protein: CASSYRQGLGGYTF.

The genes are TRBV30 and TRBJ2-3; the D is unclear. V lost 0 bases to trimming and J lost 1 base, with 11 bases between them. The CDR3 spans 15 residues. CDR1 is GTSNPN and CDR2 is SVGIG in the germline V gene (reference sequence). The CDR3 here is CAWSVRSRGTDTQYF. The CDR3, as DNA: TGTGCCTGGAGTGTACGCAGTAGAGGCACAGATACGCAGTATTTT.